This T cell receptor (beta chain) was documented in a study of T cells in Graves' hyperthyroidism and ophthalmopathy. Overall study findings and caveats: Most expanded thyroid clonotypes above 0.001 also appeared in blood.

V was pared by 0 bases and J by 7 bases, with 6 bases between. The length of the CDR3 is 12 residues. CDR1 is ENHRY and CDR2 is SYGVKD in the germline V gene. For the diagnoses, clinical symptoms, serum thyroxine and TRAb, thyroid ultrasound and orbital computed tomography were used. Notes on this clonotype: Its antigen is currently unknown.

Researchers amplified the TCR beta CDR3 regions from RNA transcripts. Researchers ran a first-round RT-PCR on the TCR CDR3 using the HTBI primer set. TCRdb re-analysed the multiplex PCR reads in MiXCR, keeping a single row per CDR3 protein. Of 40,000 to 55,000 distinct CDR3 sequences listed, 45% to 50% were seen once; the top ten hold roughly 32%. This sequence originates from a woman between 45 and 65 years old with Graves' hyperthyroidism. This chain joins TRBV10-3 and TRBJ1-2; D unclear. What was sequenced was peripheral blood or thyroid tissue (not recorded which). The CDR3 loop reads CAISESISGYTF. In DNA form, the CDR3 reads TGTGCCATCAGTGAGTCCATCTCTGGCTACACCTTC.